One and the same sample provided the 13 T cell receptor beta chains below, sequenced in a study of shared clonotypes between healthy human individuals (TCRdb year 2020). The receptor library was made with the immunoSEQ multiplex PCR assay. TCRdb provides this immuneACCESS table in a form limited to in-frame rearrangements. Some clones are lacking; in checked studies, under half of them reflect an unresolved V gene, and why the rest are absent is not known. The sample table shows 2 million to 2.5 million clones, and nearly 97% are seen once. The ten top clones hold roughly 0.13% of the sample. The specimen sequenced was naive CD4+ T cells sorted from blood. What this sample's cell subset or site label stands for: CD45RA+ positively selected. The receptors stem from a man aged 18 to 30 in good health.

This sequence joins TRBV10-3 and TRBJ2-1, with 9 bases lining up with TRBD2. The germline CDR1 and CDR2 sequences are ENHRY and SYGVKD. Trimming cost V 7 bases and J 7 bases; bases outside gene matches: 11. This CDR3 has 15 amino acids. The CDR3 DNA follows: TGTGCCATCACCGCGGGGGGGAGGGACGTAAATGAGCAGTTCTTC. Its protein product is CAITAGGRDVNEQFF.

The count of this clone is one. The rearrangement joins TRBV4-3 to TRBJ2-7; tentative D call: TRBD1 (6 bases). Germline assignment: CDR1 LGHNA and CDR2 YSLEER. V lost 0 bases and J 6 bases, leaving 15 bases between the germline ends. The CDR3 covers 15 residues. CDR3 amino acids: CASSQDWDTLLEQYF. The CDR3 coding sequence is TGCGCCAGCAGCCAAGATTGGGACACACTACTCGAGCAGTACTTC.

This clone was observed a few times. The sample has other DNA sequences that encode this CDR3 too. This chain joins TRBV9 and TRBJ1-2, with D uncertain. Germline loops: CDR1 SGDLS, CDR2 YYNGEE. This CDR3 spans 13 amino acids. With 0 bases removed from V and 2 bases from J, the gap between germline ends came to 5 bases. The DNA of the CDR3 is TGTGCCAGCAGCGTAGACAGAAACTATGGCTACACCTTC. It encodes CASSVDRNYGYTF.

About this clone: The sample carries other DNA sequences with the same CDR3. The genes are TRBV5-6 and TRBJ1-5; perhaps TRBD1 as D (6 bases). The germline CDR1 and CDR2 sequences are SGHDT and YYEEEE. The CDR3 length is 15 residues. V was clipped by 1 base and J by 4 bases, with 12 bases between them. The CDR3 spells CASSLSGRGNQPQHF. The CDR3 region has the DNA TGTGCCAGCAGCTTGTCGGGCAGGGGAAATCAGCCCCAGCATTTT.

This chain connects TRBV5-6 to TRBJ2-6; 7 positions agree with TRBD2. The length of the CDR3 is 17 residues. Germline values: CDR1 SGHDT, CDR2 YYEEEE. Trimming removed 4 bases from V and 2 bases from J; junction bases left unmatched: 9. CDR3 bases: TGTGCCAGCAGCGAGTTAGGTGCGGGGGCTGGGGCCAACGTCCTGACTTTC. Its protein product is CASSELGAGAGANVLTF.

Only a few counts were recorded for this clone. The rearrangement uses TRBV18 and TRBJ1-5, with D perhaps matching TRBD1 (5 bases). V lost 2 bases to trimming and J lost 11 bases, with 16 bases between them. This CDR3 has 14 residues. Germline CDR1 KGHSH, CDR2 LQKENI. CDR3 nucleotide sequence: TGTGCCAGCTCACCAGGGACCTCCCTTGAGGCCCAGCATTTT. Its protein product is CASSPGTSLEAQHF.

The DNA for the CDR3 is TGTGCCAGCAGTGGGACTAGCGGGAGCCGTGGGACAGATACGCAGTATTTT. Amino acid sequence: CASSGTSGSRGTDTQYF. The chain couples TRBV6-1 to TRBJ2-3; TRBD2 matches 13 bases. The J segment lost 3 bases and the V segment lost 4 bases, leaving 7 bases of the junction unmatched. The CDR3 is made up of 17 amino acids. CDR1 MNHNS and CDR2 SASEGT come from the germline V gene.

The chain uses TRBV19 and TRBJ1-5; the D is unclear. Germline CDR1 reads LNHDA; CDR2 reads SQIVND (reference sequence). The V and J ends lost 1 base and 1 base respectively, with 8 bases between them. This CDR3 comprises 15 residues. The CDR3 DNA reads TGTGCCAGTAGTATAGGTCAGCTAAGCAATCAGCCCCAGCATTTT. Translated, it gives CASSIGQLSNQPQHF.

The V call is TRBV6-5, the J call TRBJ2-3; 7 bases match TRBD2. The CDR3 totals 12 residues. The V and J ends lost 6 bases and 7 bases, in that order; junction bases with no gene match: 4. Germline V gene sequence: CDR1 MNHEY, CDR2 SVGAGI. The CDR3 loop reads CASRGLPNTQYF. For the CDR3, the DNA is TGTGCCAGCAGGGGACTACCTAATACGCAGTATTTT.

As regards this clone: The germline gene is not matched at one end of the junction; a read error may be the cause. The CDR3: CVSSEGQSSYNSPLHF. In DNA, the CDR3 is TGTGTCAGCAGTGAGGGACAGAGCTCCTATAATTCACCCCTCCACTTT. This chain links TRBV6-1 with TRBJ1-6; 7 bases are shared with TRBD1. Germline V CDR1 and CDR2: MNHNS, SASEGT. The CDR3 is 16 residues long.

This chain connects TRBV5-1 to TRBJ1-1, with TRBD1 matching over 7 bases. V lost 2 bases to trimming and J lost 1 base; unmatched junction nucleotides: 11. Germline CDR1 is SGHRS and CDR2 is YFSETQ. The CDR3 is 17 amino acids. The CDR3 reads CASSLQTGALSNTEAFF. The CDR3 DNA sequence: TGCGCCAGCAGCTTACAAACAGGGGCACTCTCGAACACTGAAGCTTTCTTT.

The chain uses TRBV28 and TRBJ1-5; maybe TRBD1 (5 bases). V was clipped by 8 bases and J by 9 bases, with 17 bases between them. Germline V gene data show CDR1 as MDHEN and CDR2 as SYDVKM. The CDR3 has 13 amino acids. CDR3 DNA: TGTGCCAGCCACCCGGGGGGAAGGGTGCCCCAGCATTTT. Its protein is CASHPGGRVPQHF.

CDR3 DNA sequence: TGTGCCAGCAGCTCGGGGGACAGAGGACTAGCGGGACCTTACGAGCAGTACTTC. This codes for CASSSGDRGLAGPYEQYF. V and J are TRBV5-4 and TRBJ2-7, with TRBD2 matching 12 bases. Trimming at V came to 3 bases and at J to 4 bases, leaving 14 bases not matched to a gene. CDR1 is SGHNT and CDR2 is YYREEE in the germline V gene (reference sequence). This CDR3 is 18 amino acids long.